This TCR beta chain is drawn from a study of T-cell memory formation after mild COVID-19. Across the whole study: Most TCR clusters belonged to a single donor.

CDR1 SGHVS and CDR2 FQNEAQ come from the germline V gene. The V end lost 5 bases, the J end lost 1 base, and 11 bases lay between the germline ends. The CDR3 is 15 amino acids. This clonotype was detected only a few times. Amplification by 5'RACE using constant-segment primers produced TCR alpha and TCR beta cDNA libraries that carried sample barcodes and UMIs. From the 5' RACE reads, TCRdb called clonotypes with MiXCR, one entry per CDR3 protein. This sample yields about 110,000 distinct CDR3 sequences, of which approximately 15% are seen a single time; 28% belongs to the top ten. The sequencing sample was made of PBMCs or a T cell subset sorted from them (not recorded which). The clonotype was recovered from an adult woman who had mild COVID-19 (a few samples of this study predate the infection). Cell type and time point are not known. The V and J genes are TRBV7-8 and TRBJ2-2; tentatively, D is TRBD2 (5 bases). The CDR3 region has the DNA TGTGCCAGCAGCCCGCCCGAGGGGAACACCGGGGAGCTGTTTTTT. Translation gives CASSPPEGNTGELFF.